What follows are 19 T cell receptor beta chains derived from one specimen sequenced in a study of stem cell transplantation in POMP-related autoinflammatory disease. Some clones are missing from TCRdb's copy, which holds only in-frame ones; the method was immunoSEQ multiplex PCR. Of tens of thousands of clones in the sample, approximately 78% were seen once. This specimen consisted of CD4+ T cells from PBMCs, obtained before stem cell transplantation. These TCRs come from a human donor with POMP-related autoinflammation and immune dysregulation (PRAID).

This sequence joins TRBV7-8 and TRBJ1-2; D is possibly TRBD1 (5 bases). CDR1 is SGHVS and CDR2 is FQNEAQ in the germline V gene. The CDR3 contains 16 residues. With 3 bases removed from V and 2 bases from J, the gap between germline ends came to 16 bases. CDR3 sequence: CASSLAVGRENYGYTF. The DNA of the CDR3 is TGTGCCAGCAGCTTGGCCGTAGGCAGGGAGAACTATGGCTACACCTTC.

The chain combines TRBV11-3 with TRBJ2-1; 9 bases are shared with TRBD2. The V gene's germline CDR1 is SGHNT and CDR2 YENEEA. The CDR3 covers 17 residues. V lost 4 bases, J lost 4 bases, and 11 bases stayed unmatched. CDR3 bases: TGTGCCAGCAGCTCACGGCGAGGTAGCGGGAGTTACAATGAGCAGTTCTTC. Protein sequence: CASSSRRGSGSYNEQFF.

The chain joins TRBV5-1 to TRBJ1-2; D is ambiguous. Trimming took 0 bases from V and 8 from J, leaving 5 bases between them. Germline lookup yields CDR1 SGHRS and CDR2 YFSETQ. The CDR3 covers 11 residues. This CDR3 is CASSLGSGYTF. The CDR3 DNA reads as TGCGCCAGCAGCTTGGGGAGCGGCTACACCTTC.

The V gene is TRBV6-1, the J gene TRBJ2-7; D is unclear. CDR1 and CDR2 (germline): MNHNS, SASEGT. Trimming took off 1 base at V and 4 bases at J, with 8 bases between the two ends. This CDR3 is 13 amino acids long. CDR3 sequence reads: CASSEVSPYEQYF. For the CDR3, the DNA is TGTGCCAGCAGTGAAGTCTCACCGTACGAGCAGTACTTC.

This clone was picked up one time. This sequence joins TRBV5-6 and TRBJ2-7; unclear D gene. The CDR3 loop spans 13 amino acids. Per germline, CDR1 SGHDT and CDR2 YYEEEE. Between the trimmed V and J ends, which lost 1 base and 0 bases, there was a span of 5 bases. The CDR3 protein is CASSLYVSYEQYF. In nucleotides, the CDR3 is TGTGCCAGCAGCTTGTACGTCTCCTACGAGCAGTACTTC.

The chain links TRBV5-6 to TRBJ2-3; the match to TRBD2 covers 14 bases. From germline, CDR1 is SGHDT and CDR2 YYEEEE. Germline trimming cut 4 bases from V and 8 bases from J; bases unmatched to any gene: 9. The CDR3 has 16 residues. This chain's CDR3 is CASSQAGTSGGATQYF. DNA of the CDR3: TGTGCCAGCAGCCAAGCCGGGACTAGCGGGGGAGCTACGCAGTATTTT.

The chain uses TRBV6-5 and TRBJ1-2; D is possibly TRBD1 (6 bases). The CDR3 runs to 12 residues. Germline CDR1 is MNHEY and CDR2 is SVGAGI. Trimming shortened V by 6 bases and J by 1 base, and 6 bases separated the two germline ends. Here the CDR3 DNA reads TGTGCCAGCAGGGACAGTAACTATGGCTACACCTTC. It codes for CASRDSNYGYTF.

This sequence joins TRBV18 and TRBJ1-1; D call uncertain. V was shortened by 0 bases and J by 4 bases, with 6 bases between the two germline ends. The V gene's germline CDR1 is KGHSH and CDR2 LQKENI. CDR3 length: 13 amino acids. CDR3 residues: CASSPPWSTEAFF. Written as DNA, the CDR3 is TGTGCCAGCTCACCACCGTGGAGCACTGAAGCTTTCTTT.

The rearrangement joins TRBV11-2 to TRBJ1-1; possibly TRBD1 for D (6 bases). Germline CDR1 is SGHAT and CDR2 is FQNNGV. This CDR3 is 16 amino acids long. V was pared by 0 bases and J by 7 bases, with 18 bases between. DNA for the CDR3: TGTGCCAGCAGCTTAGATCGAGGGGGGCCTCCCTATGAAGCTTTCTTT. Encoded protein: CASSLDRGGPPYEAFF. The full variable domain, rest sourced from reference TRBV11-2 and TRBJ1-1, is EAGVAQSPRYKIIEKRQSVAFWCNPISGHATLYWYQQILGQGPKLLIQFQNNGVVDDSQLPKDRFSAERLKGVDSTLKIQPAKLEDSAVYLCASSLDRGGPPYEAFFGQGTRLTVV.

This sequence joins TRBV5-1 and TRBJ1-2, with 8 bases fitting TRBD1. The germline V gene encodes CDR1 SGHRS and CDR2 YFSETQ. The trim removed 4 bases at V and 3 bases at J, leaving 5 bases unmatched. CDR3 length: 14 residues. CDR3 residues: CASSAGTGDYGYTF. DNA of the CDR3: TGCGCCAGCAGCGCGGGGACAGGTGACTATGGCTACACCTTC. Filled out from reference TRBV5-1 and TRBJ1-2, the complete variable domain reads KAGVTQTPRYLIKTRGQQVTLSCSPISGHRSVSWYQQTPGQGLQFLFEYFSETQRNKGNFPGRFSGRQFSNSRSEMNVSTLELGDSALYLCASSAGTGDYGYTFGSGTRLTVV.

The rearrangement uses TRBV28 and TRBJ2-1; D call uncertain. The CDR3 consists of 14 residues. The germline V gene has CDR1 MDHEN and CDR2 SYDVKM. V was clipped by 5 bases and J by 3 bases, with 11 bases between them. The CDR3, as DNA: TGTGCCAGCAGTCAGCTCCAGATCTACAATGAGCAGTTCTTC. It translates to CASSQLQIYNEQFF.

The chain combines TRBV18 with TRBJ2-3; no definite D call. The germline V and J ends were trimmed by 3 bases and 4 bases, with 8 bases remaining between them. Germline CDR1 and CDR2: KGHSH and LQKENI. The CDR3 totals 13 residues. The CDR3 region has the DNA TGTGCCAGCTCACCCGGTTTGCCAGATACGCAGTATTTT. Translation: CASSPGLPDTQYF.

This rearrangement joins TRBV27 to TRBJ2-3, with 8 bases identical to TRBD1. With V trimmed by 3 bases and J by 4 bases, 9 bases remained unmatched. This CDR3 has 16 residues. Germline V gives CDR1 MNHEY, CDR2 SMNVEV (reference sequence). CDR3 loop: CASSLYNRGVSDTQYF. The CDR3 DNA is TGTGCCAGCAGTTTGTATAACAGGGGGGTATCAGATACGCAGTATTTT.

The J gene is TRBJ1-2, the V gene TRBV7-9, with TRBD1 as a possible D gene (5 bases). CDR3 size: 14 residues. V was clipped by 7 bases and J by 3 bases, with 15 bases between them. Germline loops: CDR1 SEHNR, CDR2 FQNEAQ (reference sequence). The CDR3, as DNA: TGTGCCAGCACCTCGACAGACGCTTACTATGGCTACACCTTC. As protein: CASTSTDAYYGYTF.

There are a few counts of this clone. This chain links TRBV2 with TRBJ1-5; 8 bases agree with TRBD1. CDR1 and CDR2 (germline): SNHLY, FYNNEI. The V and J ends lost 6 bases and 1 base, in that order; junction bases with no gene match: 5. The CDR3 loop spans 15 amino acids. DNA for the CDR3: TGTGCCAGCAGAGGGACAGGCGGAAGCAATCAGCCCCAGCATTTT. It is translated as CASRGTGGSNQPQHF.

The V and J genes are TRBV11-2 and TRBJ2-7; the match to TRBD2 covers 8 bases. Germline values: CDR1 SGHAT, CDR2 FQNNGV. The junction had 15 bases not matched to a gene; V was cut back by 2 bases and J by 0 bases. The CDR3 loop spans 19 amino acids. CDR3 region: CASSLSVAGRAVSSYEQYF. The CDR3 region has the DNA TGTGCCAGCAGCTTAAGCGTAGCGGGACGGGCCGTGAGCTCCTACGAGCAGTACTTC.

Only one count was recorded for this clone. The genes are TRBV2 and TRBJ1-2, with TRBD1 as a possible D gene (5 bases). Trimming removed 9 bases from V and 4 bases from J, with 18 bases in between. Germline V gene data show CDR1 as SNHLY and CDR2 as FYNNEI. The CDR3 consists of 14 residues. The CDR3 coding sequence is TGTGCCAGAACCTGGGGAGGGACTTTCTATGGCTACACCTTC. Residues: CARTWGGTFYGYTF.

The rearrangement joins TRBV2 to TRBJ2-1, with 7 positions matching TRBD1. This CDR3 region has 14 residues. With V trimmed by 7 bases and J by 4 bases, 7 bases remained unmatched. Looked up from germline, CDR1 is SNHLY and CDR2 is FYNNEI. The CDR3 here is CASTQGVSYNEQFF. The CDR3 nucleotides are TGTGCCAGCACCCAGGGGGTCTCTTACAATGAGCAGTTCTTC.

The J gene is TRBJ2-7, the V gene TRBV27; tentatively, D is TRBD1 or TRBD2 (6 bases each). Germline CDR1 reads MNHEY; CDR2 reads SMNVEV (reference sequence). The CDR3 length is 15 residues. V was shortened by 4 bases and J by 5 bases, with 18 bases between the two germline ends. CDR3 in amino acids: CASSSLGGNKNEQYF. The CDR3 nucleotides read TGTGCCAGCAGTTCCCTAGGGGGGAATAAGAACGAGCAGTACTTC.